The next 2 T cell receptor beta chains were all read from a single sample in a study of shared clonotypes between healthy human individuals. Cells designated naive CD8 were CD45RO-negative and were positively selected for CCR7, with terminally differentiated effector memory CD45RA+ cells excluded. Sequenced by immunoSEQ multiplex PCR; TCRdb stores in-frame clones only, minus some. The table has some 2 million clones, roughly 94% seen once. The sequenced sample consisted of naive CD8+ T cells sorted from blood. All receptors come from a man aged 18 to 30 in good health.

This chain joins TRBV6-6 and TRBJ2-7, with D perhaps matching TRBD1 (5 bases). CDR1 is MNHNY and CDR2 is SVGAGI in the germline V gene (reference sequence). V was cut by 5 bases and J by 2 bases, with 10 bases left in between. The CDR3 loop spans 13 amino acids. CDR3 in DNA: TGTGCCAGCAGTCAACCGACAGCCTACGAGCAGTACTTC. It is translated as CASSQPTAYEQYF.

V gene TRBV27 combines with J gene TRBJ1-2, with D uncertain. V lost 6 bases to trimming and J lost 8 bases, with 16 bases between them. The CDR3 covers 13 residues. Per germline, CDR1 MNHEY and CDR2 SMNVEV (reference sequence). The CDR3 sequence is CASSQLGSGGYTF. CDR3 sequence (DNA): TGTGCCAGCAGCCAGCTCGGTTCGGGAGGCTACACCTTC.